The rows below give T cell receptor beta chains drawn from one sample of a study of somatic mutations in cytotoxic T cells in rheumatoid arthritis. Profiled with immunoSEQ multiplex PCR; TCRdb holds only in-frame clones, not every one. The sample includes 7,000 to 9,500 clones, around 90% of them seen just once. Sample: CD8+ T cells sorted from blood. These receptors were taken from a man aged 40-49 years with rheumatoid arthritis. Each CDR3 is given with its conserved first and last residue. The order of the fields is J gene, clone size, D gene, V gene, CDR3 protein, CDR3 DNA. D genes are given only for firm matches. The size entry is marked missing in some rows and otherwise reads once, few, many or a size class.

TRBJ1-3	medium-sized	TRBD1	TRBV14	CASSQTGASGGNTIYF	TGTGCCAGCAGCCAAACAGGGGCCAGCGGCGGAAACACCATATATTTT
TRBJ2-3	few	TRBD2	TRBV30	CAWSVGGGTDTQYF	TGTGCCTGGAGTGTTGGGGGGGGCACAGATACGCAGTATTTT
TRBJ2-1	NA	NA	TRBV7-8	CASSGAVNSYNEQFF	TGTGCCAGCAGCGGAGCAGTGAACTCCTACAATGAGCAGTTCTTC
TRBJ2-7	NA	NA	TRBV5-6	CASSLGGDFYEQYF	TGTGCCAGCAGCTTGGGAGGAGATTTTTACGAGCAGTACTTC
TRBJ2-3	NA	NA	TRBV19	CASSEGQTSTDTQYF	TGTGCCAGTAGTGAAGGACAAACTAGCACAGATACGCAGTATTTT
TRBJ1-5	once	NA	TRBV27	CGRQAGGNQPQHF	TGTGGCCGGCAGGCAGGGGGCAATCAGCCCCAGCATTTT
TRBJ1-3	NA	TRBD1	TRBV25-1	CASSAGTGPGNTIYF	TGTGCCAGCAGTGCCGGGACAGGGCCCGGAAACACCATATATTTT
TRBJ1-5	once	NA	TRBV10-3	CAISELANPNQPQHF	TGTGCCATCAGTGAATTAGCAAACCCCAATCAGCCCCAGCATTTT
TRBJ2-1	once	TRBD2	TRBV11-2	CASSLGTSGHNEQFF	TGTGCCAGCAGCTTAGGGACTAGCGGCCACAATGAGCAGTTCTTC
TRBJ2-5	NA	TRBD2	TRBV11-2	CASKQTGGSQETQYF	TGTGCCAGCAAACAAACCGGGGGGTCCCAAGAGACCCAGTACTTC
TRBJ2-7	NA	NA	TRBV5-6	CASSLLSGYEQYF	TGTGCCAGCAGCTTGTTGTCCGGCTACGAGCAGTACTTC
TRBJ2-1	NA	NA	TRBV29-1	CSVDWLASHNEQFF	TGCAGCGTTGACTGGCTAGCTAGCCACAATGAGCAGTTCTTC
TRBJ2-1	NA	NA	TRBV5-8	CASSLQLLSSYNEQFF	TGTGCCAGCAGCTTGCAACTTCTAAGCTCCTACAATGAGCAGTTCTTC
TRBJ2-2	NA	TRBD1	TRBV4-1	CASSPGQGNTGELFF	TGCGCCAGCAGCCCGGGACAGGGAAACACCGGGGAGCTGTTTTTT